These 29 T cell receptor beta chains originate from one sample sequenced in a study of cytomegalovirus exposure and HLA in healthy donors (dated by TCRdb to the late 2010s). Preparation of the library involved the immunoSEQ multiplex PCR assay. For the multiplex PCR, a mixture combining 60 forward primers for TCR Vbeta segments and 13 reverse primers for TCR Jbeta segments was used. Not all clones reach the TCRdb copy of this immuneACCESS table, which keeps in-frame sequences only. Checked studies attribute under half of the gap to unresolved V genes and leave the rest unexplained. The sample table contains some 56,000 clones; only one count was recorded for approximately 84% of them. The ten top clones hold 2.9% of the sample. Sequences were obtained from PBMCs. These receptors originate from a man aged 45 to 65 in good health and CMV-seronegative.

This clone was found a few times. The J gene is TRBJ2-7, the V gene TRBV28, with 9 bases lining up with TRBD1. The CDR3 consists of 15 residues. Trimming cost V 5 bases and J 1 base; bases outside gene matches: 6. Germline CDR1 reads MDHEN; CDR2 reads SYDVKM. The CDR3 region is CASSETGTGSYEQYF. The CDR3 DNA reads TGTGCCAGCAGTGAAACCGGGACAGGGTCCTACGAGCAGTACTTC.

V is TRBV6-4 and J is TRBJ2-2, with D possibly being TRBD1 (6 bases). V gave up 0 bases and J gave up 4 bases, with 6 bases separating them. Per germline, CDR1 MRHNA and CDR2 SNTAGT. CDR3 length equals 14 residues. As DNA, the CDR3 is TGTGCCAGCAGTGACTCGACAGGCACCGGGGAGCTGTTTTTT. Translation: CASSDSTGTGELFF.

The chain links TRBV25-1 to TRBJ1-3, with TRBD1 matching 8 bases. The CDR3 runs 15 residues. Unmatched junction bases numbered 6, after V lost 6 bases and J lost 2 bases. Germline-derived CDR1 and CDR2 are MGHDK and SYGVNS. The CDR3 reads CASSTGQGPGNTIYF. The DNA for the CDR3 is TGTGCCAGCAGCACCGGACAGGGTCCTGGAAACACCATATATTTT.

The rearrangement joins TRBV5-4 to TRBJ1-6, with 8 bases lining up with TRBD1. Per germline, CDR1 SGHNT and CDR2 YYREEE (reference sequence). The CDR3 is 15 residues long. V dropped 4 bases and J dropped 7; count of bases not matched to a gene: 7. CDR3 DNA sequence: TGTGCCAGCAGCCTCGGGACAGGAGTGAATTCACCCCTCCACTTT. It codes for CASSLGTGVNSPLHF.

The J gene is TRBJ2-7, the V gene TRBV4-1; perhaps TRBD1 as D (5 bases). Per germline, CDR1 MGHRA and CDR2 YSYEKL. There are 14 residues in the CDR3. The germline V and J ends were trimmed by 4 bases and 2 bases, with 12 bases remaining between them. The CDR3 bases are TGCGCCAGCAGCCCCCATGACAGACCCTACGAGCAGTACTTC. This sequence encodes CASSPHDRPYEQYF.

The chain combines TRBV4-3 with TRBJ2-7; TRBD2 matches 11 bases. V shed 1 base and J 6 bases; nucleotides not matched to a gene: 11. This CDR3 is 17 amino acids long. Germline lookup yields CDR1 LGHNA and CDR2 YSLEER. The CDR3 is CASSQGPLAGGLREQYF. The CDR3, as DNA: TGCGCCAGCAGCCAAGGACCTTTAGCGGGGGGGCTTCGCGAGCAGTACTTC.

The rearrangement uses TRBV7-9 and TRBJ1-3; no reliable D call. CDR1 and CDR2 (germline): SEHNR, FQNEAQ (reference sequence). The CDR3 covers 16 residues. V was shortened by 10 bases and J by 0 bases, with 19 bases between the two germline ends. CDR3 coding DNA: TGTGCCAACTCTAAAGGCGGGAGCGGCTCTGGAAACACCATATATTTT. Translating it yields CANSKGGSGSGNTIYF. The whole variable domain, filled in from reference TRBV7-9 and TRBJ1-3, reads DTGVSQNPRHKITKRGQNVTFRCDPISEHNRLYWYRQTLGQGPEFLTYFQNEAQLEKSRLLSDRFSAERPKGSFSTLEIQRTEQGDSAMYLCANSKGGSGSGNTIYFGEGSWLTVV.

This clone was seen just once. The CDR3 loop reads CASSYDTPDTQYF. CDR3 nucleotides: TGTGCCAGCAGTTACGACACCCCAGATACGCAGTATTTT. The V and J genes are TRBV6-5 and TRBJ2-3; D unclear. V gave up 2 bases and J gave up 4 bases, with 7 bases separating them. Germline V gene data show CDR1 as MNHEY and CDR2 as SVGAGI. The length of the CDR3 is 13 residues.

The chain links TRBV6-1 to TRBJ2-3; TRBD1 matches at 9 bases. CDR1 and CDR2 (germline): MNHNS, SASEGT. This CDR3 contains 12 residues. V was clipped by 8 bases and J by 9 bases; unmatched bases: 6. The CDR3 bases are TGTGCCAGCCTCGGACAGGGGCTAACGCAGTATTTT. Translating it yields CASLGQGLTQYF.

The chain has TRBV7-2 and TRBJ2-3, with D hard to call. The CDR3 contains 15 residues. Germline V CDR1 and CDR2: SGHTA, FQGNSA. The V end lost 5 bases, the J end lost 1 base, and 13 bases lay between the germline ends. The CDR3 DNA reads TGTGCCAGCAGCAAATTTCCTCGCGGCACAGATACGCAGTATTTT. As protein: CASSKFPRGTDTQYF.

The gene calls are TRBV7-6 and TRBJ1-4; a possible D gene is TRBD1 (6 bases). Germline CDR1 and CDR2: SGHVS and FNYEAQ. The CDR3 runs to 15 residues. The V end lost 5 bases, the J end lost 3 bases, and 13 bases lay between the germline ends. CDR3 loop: CASSTGGSSNEKLFF. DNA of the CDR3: TGTGCCAGCAGCACGGGGGGCAGTTCTAATGAAAAACTGTTTTTT. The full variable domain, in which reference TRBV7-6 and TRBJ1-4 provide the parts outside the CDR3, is GAGVSQSPRYKVTKRGQDVALRCDPISGHVSLYWYRQALGQGPEFLTYFNYEAQQDKSGLPNDRFSAERPEGSISTLTIQRTEQRDSAMYRCASSTGGSSNEKLFFGSGTQLSVL.

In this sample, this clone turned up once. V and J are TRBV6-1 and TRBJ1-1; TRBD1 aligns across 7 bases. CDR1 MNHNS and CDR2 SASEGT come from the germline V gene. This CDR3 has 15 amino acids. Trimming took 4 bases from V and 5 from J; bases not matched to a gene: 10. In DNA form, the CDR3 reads TGTGCCAGCAGTGCAATAGGACAGGTTGGGACTGAAGCTTTCTTT. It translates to CASSAIGQVGTEAFF.

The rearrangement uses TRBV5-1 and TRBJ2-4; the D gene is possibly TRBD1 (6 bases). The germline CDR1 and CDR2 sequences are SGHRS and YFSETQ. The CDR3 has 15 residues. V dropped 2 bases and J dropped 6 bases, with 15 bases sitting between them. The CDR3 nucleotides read TGCGCCAGCAGCTTAGGGGGTCTGGTTGGAAACATTCAGTACTTC. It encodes CASSLGGLVGNIQYF.

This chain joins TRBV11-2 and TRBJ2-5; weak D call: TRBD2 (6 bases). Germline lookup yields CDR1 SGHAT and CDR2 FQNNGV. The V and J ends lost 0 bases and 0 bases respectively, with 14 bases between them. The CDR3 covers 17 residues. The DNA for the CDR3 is TGTGCCAGCAGCTTAGATTCACTAGCAGCGTACCAAGAGACCCAGTACTTC. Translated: CASSLDSLAAYQETQYF. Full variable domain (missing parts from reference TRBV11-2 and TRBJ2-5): EAGVAQSPRYKIIEKRQSVAFWCNPISGHATLYWYQQILGQGPKLLIQFQNNGVVDDSQLPKDRFSAERLKGVDSTLKIQPAKLEDSAVYLCASSLDSLAAYQETQYFGPGTRLLVL.

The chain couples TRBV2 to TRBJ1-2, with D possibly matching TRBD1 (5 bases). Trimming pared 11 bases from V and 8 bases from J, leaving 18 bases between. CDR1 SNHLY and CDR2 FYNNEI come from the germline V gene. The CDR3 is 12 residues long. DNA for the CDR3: TGTGCCGACTCAGGGACTTCTTGGGGCTACACCTTC. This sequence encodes CADSGTSWGYTF.

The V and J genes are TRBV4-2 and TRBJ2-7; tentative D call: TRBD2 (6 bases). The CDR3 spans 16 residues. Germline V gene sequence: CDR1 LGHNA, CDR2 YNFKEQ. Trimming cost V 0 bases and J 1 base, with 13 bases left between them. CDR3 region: CASSQDTRGKSYEQYF. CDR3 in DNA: TGTGCCAGCAGCCAAGATACGCGGGGCAAGTCCTACGAGCAGTACTTC.

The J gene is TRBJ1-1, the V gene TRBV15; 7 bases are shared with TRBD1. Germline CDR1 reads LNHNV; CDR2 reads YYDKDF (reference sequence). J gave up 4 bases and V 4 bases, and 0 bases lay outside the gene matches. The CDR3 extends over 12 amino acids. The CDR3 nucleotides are TGTGCCACCAGCACAGGGGGCACTGAAGCTTTCTTT. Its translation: CATSTGGTEAFF.

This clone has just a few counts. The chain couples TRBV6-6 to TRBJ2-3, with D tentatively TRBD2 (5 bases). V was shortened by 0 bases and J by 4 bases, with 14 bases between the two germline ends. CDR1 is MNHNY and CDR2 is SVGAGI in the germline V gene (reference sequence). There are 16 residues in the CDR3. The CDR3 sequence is CASSYSETTGSDTQYF. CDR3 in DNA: TGTGCCAGCAGTTACTCGGAGACGACGGGGTCAGATACGCAGTATTTT.

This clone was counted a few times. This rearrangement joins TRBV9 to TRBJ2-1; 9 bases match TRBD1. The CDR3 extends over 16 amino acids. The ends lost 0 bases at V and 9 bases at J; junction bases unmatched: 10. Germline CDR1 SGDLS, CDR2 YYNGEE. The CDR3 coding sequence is TGTGCCAGCAGCGTAGCTCTACAGGGGGCCGGAGGTGAGCAGTTCTTC. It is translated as CASSVALQGAGGEQFF.

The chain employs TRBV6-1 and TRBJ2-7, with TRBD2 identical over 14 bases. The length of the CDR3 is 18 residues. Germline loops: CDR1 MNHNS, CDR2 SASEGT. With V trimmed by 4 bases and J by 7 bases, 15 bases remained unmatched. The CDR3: CASSARPGTSGGPGEQYF. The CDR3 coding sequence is TGTGCCAGCAGTGCCCGCCCTGGGACTAGCGGGGGCCCGGGGGAGCAGTACTTC.

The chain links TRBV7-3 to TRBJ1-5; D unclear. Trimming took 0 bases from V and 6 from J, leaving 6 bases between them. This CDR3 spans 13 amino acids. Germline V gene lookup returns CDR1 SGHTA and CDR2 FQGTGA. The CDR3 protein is CASSLTSGQPQHF. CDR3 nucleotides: TGTGCCAGCAGCTTAACTTCGGGTCAGCCCCAGCATTTT.

CDR3 in amino acids: CASSNSVSWLKEQYF. DNA for the CDR3: TGTGCCAGCAGCAATTCCGTCAGTTGGTTGAAAGAGCAGTACTTC. V is TRBV7-9 and J is TRBJ2-7; D uncertain. This CDR3 comprises 15 residues. CDR1 and CDR2 from the germline V gene are SEHNR and FQNEAQ (reference sequence). With 5 bases removed from V and 7 bases from J, the gap between germline ends came to 21 bases.

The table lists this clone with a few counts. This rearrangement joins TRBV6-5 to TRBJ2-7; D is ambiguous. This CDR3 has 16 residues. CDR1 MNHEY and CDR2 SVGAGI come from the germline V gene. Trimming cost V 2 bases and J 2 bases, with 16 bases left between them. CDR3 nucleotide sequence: TGTGCCAGCAGTTACCTATCGAGCGAAACCGCCTACGAGCAGTACTTC. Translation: CASSYLSSETAYEQYF.

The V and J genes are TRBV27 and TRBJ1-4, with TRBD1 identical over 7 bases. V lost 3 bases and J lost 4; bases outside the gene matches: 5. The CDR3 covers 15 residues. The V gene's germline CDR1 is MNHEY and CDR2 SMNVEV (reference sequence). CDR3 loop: CASSFRQGYNEKLFF. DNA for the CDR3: TGTGCCAGCAGTTTCCGACAGGGATATAATGAAAAACTGTTTTTT.

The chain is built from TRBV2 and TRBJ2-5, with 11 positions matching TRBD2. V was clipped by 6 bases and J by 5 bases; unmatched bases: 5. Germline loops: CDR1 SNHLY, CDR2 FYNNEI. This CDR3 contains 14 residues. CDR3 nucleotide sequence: TGTGCCAGCAGGCTACTAGCGGGGGTGGAGACCCAGTACTTC. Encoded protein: CASRLLAGVETQYF.

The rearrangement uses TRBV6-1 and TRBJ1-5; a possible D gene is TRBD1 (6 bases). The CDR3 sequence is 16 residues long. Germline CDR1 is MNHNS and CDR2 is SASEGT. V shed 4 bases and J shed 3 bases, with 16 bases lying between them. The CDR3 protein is CASSGGGLRNNQPQHF. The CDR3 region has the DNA TGTGCCAGCAGTGGGGGGGGGCTGAGGAACAATCAGCCCCAGCATTTT.

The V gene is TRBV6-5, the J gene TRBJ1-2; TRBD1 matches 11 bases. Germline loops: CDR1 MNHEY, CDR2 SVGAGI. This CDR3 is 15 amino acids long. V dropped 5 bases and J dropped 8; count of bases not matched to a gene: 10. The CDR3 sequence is CASSNRRTGGAGYTF. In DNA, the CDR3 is TGTGCCAGCAGTAATAGAAGGACAGGGGGCGCGGGCTACACCTTC.

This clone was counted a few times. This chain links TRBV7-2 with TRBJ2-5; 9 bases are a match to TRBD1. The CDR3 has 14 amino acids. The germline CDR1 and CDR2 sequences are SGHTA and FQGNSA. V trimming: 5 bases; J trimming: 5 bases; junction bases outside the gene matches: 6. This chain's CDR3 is CASSPDRGAETQYF. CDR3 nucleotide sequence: TGTGCCAGCAGCCCGGACAGGGGAGCCGAGACCCAGTACTTC. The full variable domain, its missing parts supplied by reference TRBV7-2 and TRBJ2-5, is GAGVSQSPSNKVTEKGKDVELRCDPISGHTALYWYRQSLGQGLEFLIYFQGNSAPDKSGLPSDRFSAERTGGSVSTLTIQRTQQEDSAVYLCASSPDRGAETQYFGPGTRLLVL.

In DNA, the CDR3 is TGTGCCAGCAGCTTGACAGGGGACACCCGGGTGGCCCAGCATTTT. This codes for CASSLTGDTRVAQHF. This chain links TRBV5-5 with TRBJ1-5; 7 nucleotides align to TRBD1. Germline loops: CDR1 SGHKS, CDR2 YYEKEE (reference sequence). The CDR3 consists of 15 residues. V trimming: 1 base; J trimming: 11 bases; junction bases outside the gene matches: 12.